This T cell receptor beta chain was sequenced for a study of shared clonotypes between healthy human individuals. Study-level information: Each donor contributed plates that comprised three CD4 naive, three CD4 memory, two CD8 naive and one CD8 memory.

Sorted-subset replicate PCR reactions were performed with about 210 ng DNA, corresponding to about 30,000 T cell genomes. Using immunoSEQ multiplex PCR, the repertoire was profiled, and TCRdb retains in-frame clones only, with some absent. The sample holds over 2 million clones, around 90% seen once. Germline V lookup: CDR1 SGHVS, CDR2 FQNEAQ. This CDR3 is built from 17 residues. Germline trimming cut 10 bases from V and 2 bases from J; bases unmatched to any gene: 15. In this sample, this clone turned up once. This clonotype was sampled from a man between 18 and 29 years old in good health. Some clones in this sample may be carry-over from other donors' samples. The rearrangement links TRBV7-8 to TRBJ2-2; 8 positions match TRBD1. The sequenced material came from naive CD4+ T cells from PBMCs. Stated subset: CD45RA+ positively selected. CDR3 DNA sequence: TGTGCCATCTACCCCTTCGTGGACAGGGAAAACACCGGGGAGCTGTTTTTT. Protein sequence: CAIYPFVDRENTGELFF.